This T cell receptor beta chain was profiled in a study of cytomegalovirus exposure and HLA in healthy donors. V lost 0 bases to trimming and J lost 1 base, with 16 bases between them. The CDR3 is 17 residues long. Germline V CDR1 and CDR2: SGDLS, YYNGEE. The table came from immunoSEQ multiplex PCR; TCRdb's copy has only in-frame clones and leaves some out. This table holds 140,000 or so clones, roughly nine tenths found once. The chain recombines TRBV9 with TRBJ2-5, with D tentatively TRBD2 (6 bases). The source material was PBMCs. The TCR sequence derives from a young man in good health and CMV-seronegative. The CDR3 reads CASSVGFAGSGQETQYF. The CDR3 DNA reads TGTGCCAGCAGCGTAGGTTTTGCTGGTAGCGGCCAAGAGACCCAGTACTTC.